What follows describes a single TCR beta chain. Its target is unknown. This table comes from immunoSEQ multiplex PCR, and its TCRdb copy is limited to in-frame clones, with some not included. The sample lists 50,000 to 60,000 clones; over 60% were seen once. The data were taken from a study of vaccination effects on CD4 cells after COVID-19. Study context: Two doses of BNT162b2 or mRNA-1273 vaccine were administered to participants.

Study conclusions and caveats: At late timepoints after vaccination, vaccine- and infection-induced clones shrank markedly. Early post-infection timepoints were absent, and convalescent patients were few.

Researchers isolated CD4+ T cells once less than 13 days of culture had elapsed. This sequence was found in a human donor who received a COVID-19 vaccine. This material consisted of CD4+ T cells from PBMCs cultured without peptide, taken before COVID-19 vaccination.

The CDR3 sequence is CASSAPRPSTDTQYF. Written as DNA, the CDR3 is TGTGCCAGCAGTGCCCCTAGACCTAGCACAGATACGCAGTATTTT. The chain has TRBV25-1 and TRBJ2-3; D remains unclear. The length of the CDR3 is 15 residues. Looked up from germline, CDR1 is MGHDK and CDR2 is SYGVNS. The V gene lost 4 bases and the J gene lost 0 bases, with 11 bases spanning the gap.